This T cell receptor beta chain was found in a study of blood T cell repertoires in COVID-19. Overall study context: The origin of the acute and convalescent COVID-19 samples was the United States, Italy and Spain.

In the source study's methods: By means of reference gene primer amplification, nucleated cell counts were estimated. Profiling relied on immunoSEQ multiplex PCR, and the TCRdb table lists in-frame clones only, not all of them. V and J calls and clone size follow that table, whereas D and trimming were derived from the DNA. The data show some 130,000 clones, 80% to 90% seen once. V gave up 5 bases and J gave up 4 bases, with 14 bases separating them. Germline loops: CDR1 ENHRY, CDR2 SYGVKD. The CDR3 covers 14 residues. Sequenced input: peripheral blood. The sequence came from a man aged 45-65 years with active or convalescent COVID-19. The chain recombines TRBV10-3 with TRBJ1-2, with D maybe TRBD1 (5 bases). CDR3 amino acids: CAISTQGLGYGYTF. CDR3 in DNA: TGTGCCATCAGTACGCAGGGCCTAGGCTATGGCTACACCTTC.